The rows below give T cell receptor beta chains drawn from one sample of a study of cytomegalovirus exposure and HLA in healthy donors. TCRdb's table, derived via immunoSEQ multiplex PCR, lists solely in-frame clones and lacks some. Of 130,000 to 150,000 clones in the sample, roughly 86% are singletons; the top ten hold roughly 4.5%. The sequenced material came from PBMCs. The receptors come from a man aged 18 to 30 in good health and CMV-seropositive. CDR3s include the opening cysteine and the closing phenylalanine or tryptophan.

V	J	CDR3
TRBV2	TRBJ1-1	CASSYRVSTEAFF
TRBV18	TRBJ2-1	CASSPPGIEQFF
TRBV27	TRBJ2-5	CASSFAGGETQYF
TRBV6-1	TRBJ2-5	CASTPGGAEETQYF
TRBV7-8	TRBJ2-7	CASSSYIEGAYEQYF
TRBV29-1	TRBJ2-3	CSVRGRLTDTQYF
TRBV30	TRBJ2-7	CAWSVLGGSGEQYF
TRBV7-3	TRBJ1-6	CASSSGTAASPLHF
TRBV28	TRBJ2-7	CASSRGTLWEQYF
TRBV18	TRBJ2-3	CASSPGASGRDTQYF
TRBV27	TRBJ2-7	CASSLELAAATYEQYF
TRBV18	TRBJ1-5	CASSSRTGGNQPQHF
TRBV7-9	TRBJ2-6	CASNLAIGAGANVLTF
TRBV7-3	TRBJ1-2	CASSSYRNYGYTF
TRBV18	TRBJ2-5	CASSQGGGETQYF
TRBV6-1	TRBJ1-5	CASSLQGSNQPQHF
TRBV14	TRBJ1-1	CASSAGNLDTEAFF
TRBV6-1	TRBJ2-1	CASSDLAEYNEQFF
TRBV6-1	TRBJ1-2	CASSRSYGYTF
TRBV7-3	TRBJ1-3	CASSLHEENTIYF
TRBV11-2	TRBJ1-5	CASSSLTGTGKNSNQPQHF
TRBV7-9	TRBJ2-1	CASSSSGASNEQFF
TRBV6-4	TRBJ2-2	CASSVGDTGELFF
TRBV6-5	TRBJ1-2	CASTKGTGGTGGYTF
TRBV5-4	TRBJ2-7	CASSPGGRRTYEQYF
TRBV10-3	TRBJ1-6	CAIRVEQGDNSPLHF
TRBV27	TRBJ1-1	CASSLSRNTEAFF
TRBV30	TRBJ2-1	CAWRAMSSYNEQFF
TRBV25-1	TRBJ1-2	CASSGPGKYGYTF
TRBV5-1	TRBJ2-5	CASSLAEETQYF
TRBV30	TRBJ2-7	CAWSVSGGAYEQYF
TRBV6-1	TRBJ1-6	CASSERGLSSPLHF
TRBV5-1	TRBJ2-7	CASSFRDRAYEQYF